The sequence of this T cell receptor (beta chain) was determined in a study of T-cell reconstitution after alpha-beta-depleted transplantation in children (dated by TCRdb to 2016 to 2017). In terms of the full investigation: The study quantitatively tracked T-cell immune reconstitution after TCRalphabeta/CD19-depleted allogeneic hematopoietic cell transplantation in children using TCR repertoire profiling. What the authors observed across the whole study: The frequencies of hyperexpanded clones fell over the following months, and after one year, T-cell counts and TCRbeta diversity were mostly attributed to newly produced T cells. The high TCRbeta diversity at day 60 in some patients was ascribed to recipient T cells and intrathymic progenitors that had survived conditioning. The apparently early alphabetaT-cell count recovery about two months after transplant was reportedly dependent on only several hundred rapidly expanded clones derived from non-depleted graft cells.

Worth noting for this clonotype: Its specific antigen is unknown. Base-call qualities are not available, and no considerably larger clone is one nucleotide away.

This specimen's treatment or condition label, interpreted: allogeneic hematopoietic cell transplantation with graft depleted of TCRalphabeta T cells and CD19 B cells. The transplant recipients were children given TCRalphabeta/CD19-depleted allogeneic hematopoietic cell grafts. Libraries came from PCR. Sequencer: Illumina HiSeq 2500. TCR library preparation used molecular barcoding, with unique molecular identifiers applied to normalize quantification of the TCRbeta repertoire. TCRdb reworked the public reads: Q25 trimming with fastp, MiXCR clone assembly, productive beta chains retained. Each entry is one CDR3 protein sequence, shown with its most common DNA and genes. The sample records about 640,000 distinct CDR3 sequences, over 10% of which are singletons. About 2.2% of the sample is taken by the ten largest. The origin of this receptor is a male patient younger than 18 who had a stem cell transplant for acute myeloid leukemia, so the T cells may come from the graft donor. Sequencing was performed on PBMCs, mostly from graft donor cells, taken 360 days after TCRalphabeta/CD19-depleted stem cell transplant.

The CDR3 region reads CASRPQGVSYEQYF. Here is the DNA: TGTGCCAGCAGACCACAGGGAGTCTCCTACGAGCAGTACTTC. The sequence is built from TRBV6-1 and TRBJ2-7; TRBD1 could be the D gene, as 6 bases match. The germline V gene provides CDR1 MNHNS and CDR2 SASEGT. A distance of 12 bases separates the germline ends of V and J, which lose 6 bases and 0 bases respectively. Taken from cysteine to phenylalanine, the CDR3 has 14 residues. CDR3 DNA only is kept here, 42 bases in frame from base 1.